This TCR beta chain appears in the sequencing data of a study of T-cell reconstitution after alpha-beta-depleted transplantation in children. Unique molecular identifiers were built into the TCRbeta library. TCRdb processed the PCR reads anew with MiXCR; each CDR3 protein has one entry. The sample has 100,000 or so distinct CDR3 sequences, 12% seen once. The CDR3 is 14 residues long. Germline assignment: CDR1 SGHTA and CDR2 FQGNSA. Trimming left V 5 bases short and J 3 bases short, with 12 bases between. This clonotype was seen many times. The genes are TRBV7-2 and TRBJ2-3; maybe TRBD2 (5 bases). Sequenced material: PBMCs from the stem cell graft donor, taken from the stem cell graft. This sequence was found in a human donor who donated a stem cell graft to a child with inherited bone marrow failure. CDR3 in DNA: TGTGCCAGCAGCCTCCGGCGGGCTACAGATACGCAGTATTTT. Translation gives CASSLRRATDTQYF.